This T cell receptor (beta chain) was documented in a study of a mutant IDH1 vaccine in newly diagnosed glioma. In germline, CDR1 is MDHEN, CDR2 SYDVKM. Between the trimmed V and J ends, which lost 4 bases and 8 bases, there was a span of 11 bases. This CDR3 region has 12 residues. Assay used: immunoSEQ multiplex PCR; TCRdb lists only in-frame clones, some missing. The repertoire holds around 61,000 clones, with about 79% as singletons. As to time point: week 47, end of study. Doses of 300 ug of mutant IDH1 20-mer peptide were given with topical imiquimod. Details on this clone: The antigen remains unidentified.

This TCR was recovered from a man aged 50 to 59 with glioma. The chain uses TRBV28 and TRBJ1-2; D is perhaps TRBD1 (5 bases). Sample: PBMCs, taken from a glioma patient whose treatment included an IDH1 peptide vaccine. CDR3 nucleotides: TGTGCCAGCAGTTCTCCGGGGGGAGGCTACACCTTC. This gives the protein CASSSPGGGYTF.